This is a list of T cell receptor beta chains from one sample in a study of OX40 agonist ivuxolimab in advanced cancers. The data were produced by immunoSEQ multiplex PCR, yet TCRdb's version contains in-frame clones alone and is incomplete. The data hold under 60,000 clones, with around 85% observed a single time. This specimen was CD4+ or CD8+ T cells sorted from blood, taken in a trial of the OX40 agonist ivuxolimab. Source of these receptors: an adult with an advanced solid tumor such as melanoma, head and neck, liver or kidney cancer. Each CDR3 is given with its conserved first and last residue. D genes are given only for firm matches. The size field is filled for only some rows; it gives once, few, many or a size class.

CDR3 DNA	CDR3 protein	V gene	J gene	D gene	clone size
TGCGCCAGCAGCCGACTAGCGGAACACAATGAGCAGTTCTTC	CASSRLAEHNEQFF	TRBV4-1	TRBJ2-1	TRBD2	NA
TGTGCCACCAGCGCACACAGGGGAGTATGGGAAAAACTGTTTTTT	CATSAHRGVWEKLFF	TRBV15	TRBJ1-4	TRBD1	once
TGTGCCAGCAGTGCAGGGGGAAGGGCTGGCTCACCCCTCCACTTT	CASSAGGRAGSPLHF	TRBV6-1	TRBJ1-6	TRBD1	NA
TGTGCCAGCAAAGCAGCGGGACCGGTTCGGGAGCTGTTTTTT	CASKAAGPVRELFF	TRBV2	TRBJ2-2	TRBD2	NA
TGTGCCAGCAGCTCTTACGGGACAGGGGGCGCTTTTAGTTCCTACGAGCAGTACTTC	CASSSYGTGGAFSSYEQYF	TRBV7-2	TRBJ2-7	TRBD1	NA
TGCAGCGGGGGACAGGGGGCACTGAACGAGCAGTACTTC	CSGGQGALNEQYF	TRBV29-1	TRBJ2-7	TRBD1	NA
TGTGCCAGCAGCTTGTCTTCGACAGCCCTGAGCTCCTATAATTCACCCCTCCACTTT	CASSLSSTALSSYNSPLHF	TRBV5-4	TRBJ1-6	NA	NA
TGTGCCAGCAGCTTGGGGGTGAGGGCGAACACCGGGGAGCTGTTTTTT	CASSLGVRANTGELFF	TRBV5-5	TRBJ2-2	NA	NA
TGTGCCAGCTCTCCGGGACCGGACTACGAGCAGTACTTC	CASSPGPDYEQYF	TRBV18	TRBJ2-7	NA	NA
TGTGCCAGCAGCGTAGCCCCGGGACTTCCTGGGGATGGCTACACCTTC	CASSVAPGLPGDGYTF	TRBV9	TRBJ1-2	NA	NA
TGTGCCAGCAGCGCGACCCCAGCAGATACGCAGTATTTT	CASSATPADTQYF	TRBV7-3	TRBJ2-3	NA	NA
TGTGCCAGCAGTGAAGTTGGTAGCAATCAGCCCCAGCATTTT	CASSEVGSNQPQHF	TRBV6-1	TRBJ1-5	NA	once
TGCAGCGTTGCGGGACTAGCGGGACAAGAGACCCAGTACTTC	CSVAGLAGQETQYF	TRBV29-1	TRBJ2-5	TRBD2	NA
TGTGCCAGCAGCTTAGGAGGGGACAGGGGGCTTCACTATGGCTACACCTTC	CASSLGGDRGLHYGYTF	TRBV7-9	TRBJ1-2	TRBD1	NA
TGTGCCATCTCCCGGGACAGGTGTACCGGGGAGCTGTTTTTT	CAISRDRCTGELFF	TRBV5-3	TRBJ2-2	TRBD1	once